This T cell receptor (beta chain) is from a study of T-cell memory formation after mild COVID-19. Study results and caveats: That cross-reactive memory joined was suggested by some responding clones appearing in pre-infection memory. Contracting CD4+ clones were located mainly in CM and EM, and CD8+ clones in EMRA.

Constant-segment-primed 5'RACE gave TCR alpha and TCR beta cDNA libraries with sample barcodes and UMIs. TCRdb processed the 5' RACE reads anew with MiXCR; each CDR3 protein has one entry. In the table there are 300,000 to 350,000 distinct CDR3 sequences, around 13% of which are singletons. This clonotype was counted a few times. Its antigen is still unknown. The CDR3 totals 19 residues. CDR1 is LGHNA and CDR2 is YNFKEQ in the germline V gene. V lost 0 bases, J lost 5 bases, and 13 bases stayed unmatched. The V gene is TRBV4-2, the J gene TRBJ2-5; 12 bases agree with TRBD2. This TCR was sampled from a man in his late teens or twenties who had mild COVID-19 (a few samples of this study predate the infection). Cell type and time point are not known. Sequenced material: PBMCs or a T cell subset sorted from them (not recorded which). This CDR3 reads CASSQDPLAGGIRRETQYF. DNA of the CDR3: TGTGCCAGCAGCCAAGATCCACTAGCGGGGGGCATCCGTAGGGAGACCCAGTACTTC.